The 26 T cell receptor beta chains reported below all come from one sample, sequenced in a study of cytomegalovirus exposure and HLA in healthy donors. Method: immunoSEQ multiplex PCR; TCRdb's copy keeps in-frame clones and lacks some. The repertoire holds some 99,000 clones, with 88% as singletons. The specimen was PBMCs. The receptor source for this set is a woman in her late teens or twenties in good health and CMV-seronegative.

The genes are TRBV5-6 and TRBJ1-3; D is ambiguous. Germline V gene data show CDR1 as SGHDT and CDR2 as YYEEEE. The V end was cut by 3 bases, the J end by 0 bases, with 7 bases between. This CDR3 region has 14 residues. CDR3 coding DNA: TGTGCCAGCAGCTCCCTAAGCTCTGGAAACACCATATATTTT. Translated: CASSSLSSGNTIYF.

V is TRBV7-2 and J is TRBJ2-3, with 9 bases fitting TRBD2. Per the germline V gene, CDR1 is SGHTA and CDR2 is FQGNSA. The CDR3 loop spans 17 amino acids. Trimming took 1 base from V and 1 from J; bases not matched to a gene: 6. The CDR3 sequence is CASSLDAAGGGTDTQYF. The CDR3 region has the DNA TGTGCCAGCAGCTTAGACGCCGCGGGAGGGGGCACAGATACGCAGTATTTT.

The chain uses TRBV7-3 and TRBJ2-2; 7 bases match TRBD1. Per the germline V gene, CDR1 is SGHTA and CDR2 is FQGTGA. The CDR3 has 16 amino acids. With V trimmed by 2 bases and J by 3 bases, 6 bases remained unmatched. The CDR3 reads CASSLLGGADTGELFF. CDR3 coding DNA: TGTGCCAGCAGCTTATTAGGGGGCGCCGACACCGGGGAGCTGTTTTTT.

The chain carries TRBV4-3 and TRBJ1-6, with D unresolved. The CDR3 has 16 amino acids. Trimming pared 4 bases from V and 0 bases from J, leaving 10 bases between. In germline, CDR1 is LGHNA, CDR2 YSLEER. This CDR3 reads CASSLSLSSYNSPLHF. Written as DNA, the CDR3 is TGCGCCAGCAGCCTAAGTCTGAGCTCCTATAATTCACCCCTCCACTTT.

The genes are TRBV14 and TRBJ1-3; no firm D call. CDR1 and CDR2 from the germline V gene are SGHDN and FVKESK. V dropped 4 bases and J dropped 1 base, with 8 bases sitting between them. This CDR3 is 14 amino acids long. Written as DNA, the CDR3 is TGTGCCAGCAGCCTAGACAATTCTGGAAACACCATATATTTT. Translation gives CASSLDNSGNTIYF.

This clone was seen a single time. The chain employs TRBV28 and TRBJ2-2; TRBD1 might be the D (6 bases). Deletions cut 4 bases from V and 7 bases from J, with 16 bases between. The CDR3 is 15 residues long. The germline V gene encodes CDR1 MDHEN and CDR2 SYDVKM. Here the CDR3 DNA reads TGTGCCAGCAGTTCTCAGGGGACCCATTACGGGGAGCTGTTTTTT. Translating gives CASSSQGTHYGELFF.

The chain links TRBV13 to TRBJ2-7; 9 positions agree with TRBD1. CDR3 length: 16 residues. With V trimmed by 5 bases and J by 2 bases, 10 bases remained unmatched. CDR1 and CDR2 (germline): PRHDT, FYEKMQ (reference sequence). In DNA, the CDR3 is TGTGCCAGCAGCCCCTTGCGGGACAGGGTAGCCTACGAGCAGTACTTC. It encodes CASSPLRDRVAYEQYF.

The rearrangement links TRBV28 to TRBJ1-2, with no clear D. The CDR3 length is 13 residues. The ends were cut back, 3 bases at V and 4 bases at J, with 9 bases in the middle. Germline assignment: CDR1 MDHEN and CDR2 SYDVKM. The CDR3 spells CASSLAGFYGYTF. CDR3 DNA: TGTGCCAGCAGTTTGGCAGGTTTCTATGGCTACACCTTC.

A single count supports this clone. The V call is TRBV7-2, the J call TRBJ2-7; 7 bases are a match to TRBD1. CDR3 size: 13 residues. Germline trimming cut 5 bases from V and 9 bases from J; bases unmatched to any gene: 10. Germline assignment: CDR1 SGHTA and CDR2 FQGNSA. The CDR3 region is CASSPERGQGQYF. CDR3 in DNA: TGTGCCAGCAGCCCCGAGAGGGGGCAGGGGCAGTACTTC.

This clone was seen once. This chain joins TRBV2 and TRBJ1-3, with D hard to call. CDR3 size: 14 residues. The V gene lost 7 bases and the J gene lost 4 bases, with 14 bases spanning the gap. The germline V gene encodes CDR1 SNHLY and CDR2 FYNNEI. CDR3 amino acids: CASTFMQQGNTIYF. DNA for the CDR3: TGTGCCAGCACTTTTATGCAACAAGGAAACACCATATATTTT. Complete variable domain (other parts from reference TRBV2 and TRBJ1-3): EPEVTQTPSHQVTQMGQEVILRCVPISNHLYFYWYRQILGQKVEFLVSFYNNEISEKSEIFDDQFSVERPDGSNFTLKIRSTKLEDSAMYFCASTFMQQGNTIYFGEGSWLTVV.

V and J are TRBV9 and TRBJ2-5, with 11 bases identical to TRBD2. The CDR3 contains 18 residues. CDR1 and CDR2 (germline): SGDLS, YYNGEE. Germline trimming cut 4 bases from V and 1 base from J; bases unmatched to any gene: 12. The CDR3, as DNA: TGTGCCAGCAGCTATACACTAGCGGGGGTTACCGCCCAAGAGACCCAGTACTTC. This sequence encodes CASSYTLAGVTAQETQYF.

This chain connects TRBV5-4 to TRBJ2-2, with TRBD1 matching over 9 bases. Germline V CDR1 and CDR2: SGHNT, YYREEE (reference sequence). J gave up 6 bases and V 4 bases, and 13 bases lay outside the gene matches. The CDR3 extends over 17 amino acids. The CDR3 DNA sequence: TGTGCCAGCAGCCCTCCGGGACAGGGTTCGAGCGCCGGGGAGCTGTTTTTT. It is translated as CASSPPGQGSSAGELFF.

J is TRBJ2-3 and V is TRBV6-5; 10 nucleotides agree with TRBD2. Germline V gene sequence: CDR1 MNHEY, CDR2 SVGAGI. V shed 2 bases, J shed 4 bases, and the junction held 3 bases outside the gene matches. The length of the CDR3 is 15 residues. In DNA form, the CDR3 reads TGTGCCAGCAGTTACGTTAGCGGGGGGCCAGATACGCAGTATTTT. Amino acid sequence: CASSYVSGGPDTQYF.

The rearrangement uses TRBV6-6 and TRBJ1-2; 10 bases map to TRBD1. Germline V lookup: CDR1 MNHNY, CDR2 SVGAGI (reference sequence). Trimming cost V 6 bases and J 6 bases; bases outside gene matches: 10. There are 15 residues in the CDR3. CDR3 amino acids: CASSGTGEFMDGYTF. The CDR3, as DNA: TGTGCCAGCAGCGGGACAGGGGAATTTATGGATGGCTACACCTTC.

V gene TRBV5-5 combines with J gene TRBJ2-5, with 7 bases lining up with TRBD2. The CDR3 runs 15 residues. The V and J ends lost 0 bases and 3 bases, in that order; junction bases with no gene match: 5. Germline-derived CDR1 and CDR2 are SGHKS and YYEKEE (reference sequence). CDR3 protein: CASSLAFGTKETQYF. The CDR3 DNA sequence: TGTGCCAGCAGCTTGGCTTTCGGGACTAAAGAGACCCAGTACTTC.

V is TRBV6-1 and J is TRBJ2-2; TRBD1 might be the D (6 bases). Trimming removed 5 bases from V and 5 bases from J, with 15 bases in between. Germline V gives CDR1 MNHNS, CDR2 SASEGT. This CDR3 contains 15 residues. The CDR3 region has the DNA TGTGCCAGCAGTAAGGGACAAGTAGGGACCGGGGAGCTGTTTTTT. This translates into CASSKGQVGTGELFF.

The chain carries TRBV18 and TRBJ2-7; 10 positions agree with TRBD1. CDR1 and CDR2 (germline): KGHSH, LQKENI. The CDR3 loop spans 15 amino acids. J lost 5 bases, V lost 4 bases, and 8 bases had no gene match. CDR3: CASSLQGQGRHEQYF. Here the CDR3 DNA reads TGTGCCAGCTCACTGCAGGGACAGGGGAGACACGAGCAGTACTTC.

The chain is built from TRBV5-8 and TRBJ1-1, with D hard to call. Germline V gene lookup returns CDR1 SGHTS and CDR2 YDEGEE. The ends were cut back, 2 bases at V and 1 base at J, with 6 bases in the middle. The CDR3 is made up of 13 amino acids. CDR3 residues: CASSFPQNTEAFF. In DNA form, the CDR3 reads TGTGCCAGCAGCTTTCCCCAGAACACTGAAGCTTTCTTT.

The V gene is TRBV28, the J gene TRBJ1-5; 7 positions agree with TRBD1. Germline trimming cut 3 bases from V and 0 bases from J; bases unmatched to any gene: 5. The CDR3 covers 16 residues. Germline V gene data show CDR1 as MDHEN and CDR2 as SYDVKM. The CDR3 reads CASSFPGTVSNQPQHF. DNA for the CDR3: TGTGCCAGCAGTTTCCCTGGGACAGTTAGCAATCAGCCCCAGCATTTT.

The chain uses TRBV9 and TRBJ2-1, with D perhaps TRBD1 (6 bases). This CDR3 comprises 19 residues. Trimming took off 3 bases at V and 5 bases at J, with 27 bases between the two ends. Germline V gene lookup returns CDR1 SGDLS and CDR2 YYNGEE. Written as DNA, the CDR3 is TGTGCCAGCAGCGCTGGGGTTTTGGGCCGCCGGGACACAAACAATGAGCAGTTCTTC. Its translation: CASSAGVLGRRDTNNEQFF.

The chain links TRBV5-1 to TRBJ2-1; TRBD1 matches 10 bases. This CDR3 has 15 residues. V lost 0 bases to trimming and J lost 6 bases; unmatched junction nucleotides: 3. Germline values: CDR1 SGHRS, CDR2 YFSETQ. CDR3 nucleotide sequence: TGCGCCAGCAGCTTGGCGGGACAGGGGACCAATGAGCAGTTCTTC. The encoded protein is CASSLAGQGTNEQFF.

Here the CDR3 DNA reads TGTGCCAGCAGCTTGGAAAAGCGACAGACAACTAATGAAAAACTGTTTTTT. Its translation is CASSLEKRQTTNEKLFF. The chain recombines TRBV7-2 with TRBJ1-4, with D perhaps matching TRBD1 (5 bases). This CDR3 is 17 amino acids long. Germline loops: CDR1 SGHTA, CDR2 FQGNSA. The V and J ends lost 3 bases and 0 bases respectively, with 14 bases between them. Supplemented by reference TRBV7-2 and TRBJ1-4, the full variable domain reads GAGVSQSPSNKVTEKGKDVELRCDPISGHTALYWYRQSLGQGLEFLIYFQGNSAPDKSGLPSDRFSAERTGGSVSTLTIQRTQQEDSAVYLCASSLEKRQTTNEKLFFGSGTQLSVL.

The V call is TRBV28, the J call TRBJ2-1; TRBD2 matches 7 bases. This CDR3 is built from 15 residues. Trimming at V came to 6 bases and at J to 3 bases, leaving 8 bases not matched to a gene. Germline V gives CDR1 MDHEN, CDR2 SYDVKM. Here the CDR3 DNA reads TGTGCCAGCAGCGTCGGGGCGGGGGTCTACAATGAGCAGTTCTTC. This gives the protein CASSVGAGVYNEQFF.

V usage is TRBV7-9 and J usage is TRBJ1-2; 7 nucleotides agree with TRBD1. Germline CDR1 reads SEHNR; CDR2 reads FQNEAQ (reference sequence). V dropped 6 bases and J dropped 6; count of bases not matched to a gene: 13. CDR3 length: 15 residues. The CDR3 loop reads CASRDSDRRIDGYTF. In DNA form, the CDR3 reads TGTGCCAGCAGGGATTCGGACAGGAGGATTGATGGCTACACCTTC.

This chain connects TRBV30 to TRBJ2-1; 10 nucleotides agree with TRBD1. The CDR3 covers 18 residues. The J segment lost 4 bases and the V segment lost 2 bases, leaving 14 bases of the junction unmatched. The germline gives CDR1 GTSNPN, CDR2 SVGIG (reference sequence). The CDR3: CAWSSPFGGDRGYNEQFF. The DNA of the CDR3 is TGTGCCTGGAGTAGTCCCTTTGGAGGGGACAGGGGATACAATGAGCAGTTCTTC.

This chain joins TRBV4-3 and TRBJ1-1; D not resolved. Deletions cut 0 bases from V and 7 bases from J, with 9 bases between. Germline V CDR1 and CDR2: LGHNA, YSLEER. The CDR3 is made up of 13 amino acids. CDR3 sequence (DNA): TGCGCCAGCAGCCAAGATCATGAGGGTGAAGCTTTCTTT. It translates to CASSQDHEGEAFF.